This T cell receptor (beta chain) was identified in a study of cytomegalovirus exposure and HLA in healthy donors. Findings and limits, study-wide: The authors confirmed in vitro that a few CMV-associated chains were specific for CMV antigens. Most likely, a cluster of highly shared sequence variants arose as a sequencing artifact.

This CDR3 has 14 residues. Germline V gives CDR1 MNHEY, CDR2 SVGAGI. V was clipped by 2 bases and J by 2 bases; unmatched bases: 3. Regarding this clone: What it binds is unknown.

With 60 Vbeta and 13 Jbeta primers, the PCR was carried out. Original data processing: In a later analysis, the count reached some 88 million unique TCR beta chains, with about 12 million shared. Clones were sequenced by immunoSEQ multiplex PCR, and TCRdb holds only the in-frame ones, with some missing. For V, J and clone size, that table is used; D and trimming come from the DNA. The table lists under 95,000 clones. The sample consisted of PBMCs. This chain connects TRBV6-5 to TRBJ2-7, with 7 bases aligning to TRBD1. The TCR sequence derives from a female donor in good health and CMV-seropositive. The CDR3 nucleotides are TGTGCCAGCAGTTACGGACAGGCCACCTACGAGCAGTACTTC. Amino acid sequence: CASSYGQATYEQYF.